This TCR beta chain was identified during a study of blood T cells in healthy people across ages. Overall study: The capture of about one barcoded beta molecule per two T cells was achieved by template switching.

A J-beta primer mix and a sample-barcoded 5' primer were used in a second PCR of about 7 to 12 cycles. MiXCR, run by TCRdb on the 5' RACE reads, gives a single entry per CDR3 protein. The sample lists approximately 1.5 million distinct CDR3 sequences; 30% to 35% were seen once. With 8 bases clipped from V and 4 bases from J, the junction kept 5 bases outside the gene matches. The CDR3 extends over 15 amino acids. CDR1 and CDR2 (germline): SNHLY, FYNNEI. This clonotype was counted between two and nine times. Antigen: not known. Isolation yielded PBMCs, at least 7 million per sample, in every case. At least 5.5 micrograms of total RNA were extracted per sample. Study-wide results and caveats: Among T cells, TCR beta diversity per million cells dropped roughly linearly as age rose.

V usage is TRBV2 and J usage is TRBJ2-3; 14 bases align to TRBD2. The source of this sequence is a woman aged 30 to 39 in good health. The sequenced sample consisted of blood. This CDR3 is CASCATSGGADTQYF. CDR3 DNA: TGTGCCAGCTGTGCGACTAGCGGGGGGGCAGATACGCAGTATTTT.